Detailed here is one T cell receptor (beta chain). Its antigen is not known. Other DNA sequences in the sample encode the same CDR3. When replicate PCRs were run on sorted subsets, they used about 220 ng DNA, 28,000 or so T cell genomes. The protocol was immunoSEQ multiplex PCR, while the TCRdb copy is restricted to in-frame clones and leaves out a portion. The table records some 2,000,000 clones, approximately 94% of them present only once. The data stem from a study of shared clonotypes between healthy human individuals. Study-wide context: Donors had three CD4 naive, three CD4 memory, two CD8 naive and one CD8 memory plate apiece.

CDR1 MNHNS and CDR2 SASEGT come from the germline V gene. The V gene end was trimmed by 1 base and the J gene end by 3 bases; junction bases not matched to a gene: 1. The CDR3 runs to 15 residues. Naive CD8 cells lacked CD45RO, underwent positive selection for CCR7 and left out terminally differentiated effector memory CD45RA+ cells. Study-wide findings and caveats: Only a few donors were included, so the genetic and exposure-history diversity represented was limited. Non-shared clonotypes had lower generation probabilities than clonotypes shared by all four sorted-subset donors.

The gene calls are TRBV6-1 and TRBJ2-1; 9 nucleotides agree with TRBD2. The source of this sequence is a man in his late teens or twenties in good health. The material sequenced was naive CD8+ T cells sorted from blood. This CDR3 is CASSEGLADYNEQFF. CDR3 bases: TGTGCCAGCAGTGAAGGACTAGCGGACTACAATGAGCAGTTCTTC.